This is a list of T cell receptor beta chains from one sample in a study of cytotoxic CD8 clonotypes in ibrutinib-treated CLL. Assay used: immunoSEQ multiplex PCR; TCRdb lists only in-frame clones, some missing. Of 140,000 to 150,000 clones in the sample, about 76% are singletons; the top ten hold 4.5% to 6.5%. The input for sequencing was PBMCs, taken after 24 months of ibrutinib treatment. These receptors originate from a human donor with chronic lymphocytic leukemia. The CDR3 runs from the conserved cysteine through the conserved F or W. A D gene is named only where the DNA matches it firmly. Expanded clones get a size class; other rows say once, few or many, or leave the size out.

-	TRBV5-1	TRBJ2-5	-	TGCGCCAGCAGCTCCCGATGGAAAGAGACCCAGTACTTC	CASSSRWKETQYF
-	TRBV6-1	TRBJ1-5	-	TGTGCCACCGCTCCCTTCATCGATCAGCCCCAGCATTTT	CATAPFIDQPQHF
-	TRBV6-4	TRBJ2-7	-	TGTGCCAGCAGTGAACTCGTCCGGGGGCCTTACGAGCAGTACTTC	CASSELVRGPYEQYF
TRBD1	TRBV5-1	TRBJ1-1	-	TGCGCCAGCAGACCCGAGACAGGGGGCTACACTGAAGCTTTCTTT	CASRPETGGYTEAFF
-	TRBV6-4	TRBJ2-5	few	TGTGCCAGCAGTGAAGTAGCAGGGACGCAAGAGACCCAGTACTTC	CASSEVAGTQETQYF
-	TRBV27	TRBJ1-2	-	TGTGCCAGCAGTTTACAAGGGCGAGGTGGCTACACCTTC	CASSLQGRGGYTF
-	TRBV7-2	TRBJ2-7	-	TGTGCCAGCAGCTTACCTGGGTACGAGCAGTACTTC	CASSLPGYEQYF
TRBD1	TRBV5-4	TRBJ1-4	once	TGTGCCAGCAGCTCCCGGGACAGGGAGGAAAAACTGTTTTTT	CASSSRDREEKLFF
-	TRBV14	TRBJ2-1	few	TGTGCCAGCAGCCACCCGGGTGGGTACAATGAGCAGTTCTTC	CASSHPGGYNEQFF
TRBD1	TRBV9	TRBJ2-1	few	TGTGCCAGCAGCGTACAGGGGGACCCTTGGGATGAGCAGTTCTTC	CASSVQGDPWDEQFF
-	TRBV7-2	TRBJ1-5	once	TGTGCCAGCAGCTTAGCGGGGGGCAGGGTCAATCAGCCCCAGCATTTT	CASSLAGGRVNQPQHF
TRBD1	TRBV6-1	TRBJ2-3	-	TGTGCCAGCAGAGACAGGGGCACAGATACGCAGTATTTT	CASRDRGTDTQYF
-	TRBV5-1	TRBJ2-7	once	TGCGCCAGCAGCCCGGCCGGGAACTACGAGCAGTACTTC	CASSPAGNYEQYF
TRBD2	TRBV5-1	TRBJ2-3	-	TGCGCCAGCAGCCGGGGACTAGGGGGCACAGATACGCAGTATTTT	CASSRGLGGTDTQYF
-	TRBV5-8	TRBJ1-1	-	TGTGCCAGCAGCTTGGGGGCCGGGGCGAACACTGAAGCTTTCTTT	CASSLGAGANTEAFF
TRBD1	TRBV6-4	TRBJ2-7	-	TGTGCCCCCAACCGGGACAGCTCCTACGAGCAGTACTTC	CAPNRDSSYEQYF
TRBD1	TRBV30	TRBJ1-6	once	TGTGCCTGGAGTCCCGGACAGGGGTTTGGTTCACCCCTCCACTTT	CAWSPGQGFGSPLHF
-	TRBV5-6	TRBJ1-5	-	TGTGCCAGCAGCGTACAGGGTTCGGGCAATCAGCCCCAGCATTTT	CASSVQGSGNQPQHF
-	TRBV28	TRBJ1-1	-	TGTGCCAGCAGCGGGGGGACTGAAGCTTTCTTT	CASSGGTEAFF
-	TRBV5-1	TRBJ2-7	-	TGCGCCAGCAGCTTGGGCCACGGACAGATCTACGAGCAGTACTTC	CASSLGHGQIYEQYF
-	TRBV28	TRBJ2-7	-	TGTGCCACTCTCGGGGAACCCTCCTACGAGCAGTACTTC	CATLGEPSYEQYF
TRBD1	TRBV5-1	TRBJ2-3	-	TGCGCCAGCAGCTCCCACAGGGGCGGCACAGATACGCAGTATTTT	CASSSHRGGTDTQYF
-	TRBV7-8	TRBJ1-5	-	TGTGCCAGCAGCTTAATATCGCACCGGGACGGGGGCAATCAGCCCCAGCATTTT	CASSLISHRDGGNQPQHF
TRBD1	TRBV10-1	TRBJ1-6	-	TGCGCCAGCAGCACTACGACAGGGGGAAGTTCACCCCTCCACTTT	CASSTTTGGSSPLHF
TRBD1	TRBV5-1	TRBJ1-4	-	TGCGCCAGCAGCCCTACAGGGGGCGAAAATGAAAAACTGTTTTTT	CASSPTGGENEKLFF
-	TRBV5-5	TRBJ2-2	-	TGTGCCAGCACCCCTCGGCTATTTGAGGGCGGGGAGCTGTTTTTT	CASTPRLFEGGELFF
-	TRBV18	TRBJ2-5	few	TGTGCCAGCTCCACATCCCCGGGCACGACGGAGACCCAGTACTTC	CASSTSPGTTETQYF
-	TRBV5-1	TRBJ1-5	many	TGCGCCAGCAGCTCGACACCCGATCAGCCCCAGCATTTT	CASSSTPDQPQHF
-	TRBV5-1	TRBJ2-1	-	TGCGCCAGCAGCTCAGGTGGGGCCCAATACAATGAGCAGTTCTTC	CASSSGGAQYNEQFF
-	TRBV6-6	TRBJ1-5	-	TGTGCCAGCACCCCGGGTGGGGGCAATCAGCCCCAGCATTTT	CASTPGGGNQPQHF
-	TRBV4-2	TRBJ2-7	-	TGTGCCAGCAGCCAGCAGGGTGAGGCCTCCTACGAGCAGTACTTC	CASSQQGEASYEQYF
-	TRBV5-6	TRBJ2-3	-	TGTGCCAGCAGCTTTCGGCCTTACACAGATACGCAGTATTTT	CASSFRPYTDTQYF
-	TRBV25-1	TRBJ2-5	-	TGTGCCAGCAACCTGGCAGGGGAAGAGACCCAGTACTTC	CASNLAGEETQYF
-	TRBV9	TRBJ2-7	-	TGTGCCAGCAGCGTAGGGCCCTCCTACGAGCAGTACTTC	CASSVGPSYEQYF
-	TRBV7-6	TRBJ1-5	-	TGTGCCAGCAGCATGGGCAGCAATCAGCCCCAGCATTTT	CASSMGSNQPQHF
TRBD2	TRBV6-6	TRBJ2-5	-	TGTGCCAGCGCCCTACCAGCGGGAGCGGAGGAGACCCAGTACTTC	CASALPAGAEETQYF
TRBD1	TRBV10-1	TRBJ1-2	-	TGCGCCAGCAGTGAGCTGGAGGGACAGGGTCGCCCTCTTTCGAGGTATGGCTACACCTTC	CASSELEGQGRPLSRYGYTF
-	TRBV5-1	TRBJ1-5	-	TGCGCCAGCAGCTTGGAAGGGGCGGGTCAGCCCCAGCATTTT	CASSLEGAGQPQHF
-	TRBV2	TRBJ2-5	-	TGTGCCAGCAGTGAAAGTCAATACCAAGAGACCCAGTACTTC	CASSESQYQETQYF
-	TRBV7-9	TRBJ2-7	-	TGTGCCAGCAGCTTAGGGCCGGGACGCTACGAGCAGTACTTC	CASSLGPGRYEQYF
-	TRBV2	TRBJ2-2	-	TGTGCCGGGTCAGGGAGGATTACCGGGGAGCTGTTTTTT	CAGSGRITGELFF
-	TRBV30	TRBJ2-3	-	TGTGCCTGGAGCGAGTCCACAGATACGCAGTATTTT	CAWSESTDTQYF
-	TRBV5-1	TRBJ2-2	-	TGCGCCAGCAGCCCCGTCTCAGGGGCTCCGAACACCGGGGAGCTGTTTTTT	CASSPVSGAPNTGELFF
-	TRBV25-1	TRBJ1-6	once	TGTGCCAGCAGTGACCCGGGGTGGGGACCTAATTCACCCCTCCACTTT	CASSDPGWGPNSPLHF
-	TRBV7-9	TRBJ2-2	-	TGTGCCAGCAGCTTAGGGTCCCCGGTCGGGAACACCGGGGAGCTGTTTTTT	CASSLGSPVGNTGELFF
TRBD1	TRBV11-2	TRBJ2-6	-	TGTGCCAGCAGCTTAGGGAGACAGGGCTCTGGGGCCAACGTCCTGACTTTC	CASSLGRQGSGANVLTF
-	TRBV2	TRBJ1-4	-	TGTGCCAGCATGGGGGAGTGGGAAAAACTGTTTTTT	CASMGEWEKLFF
-	TRBV4-3	TRBJ1-3	-	TGCGCCAGCAGCCAACACTCTGGAAACACCATATATTTT	CASSQHSGNTIYF
-	TRBV10-2	TRBJ1-1	once	TGCGCCAGTATGCTGGTGGGGGGGGACACTGAAGCTTTCTTT	CASMLVGGDTEAFF
-	TRBV15	TRBJ2-3	many	TGTGCCACCAGCAGAGATGGGGCCGCAGATACGCAGTATTTT	CATSRDGAADTQYF
-	TRBV6-6	TRBJ2-7	-	TGTGCCAGCAGCCATGGGGGAGGACAAAACTACGAGCAGTACTTC	CASSHGGGQNYEQYF
-	TRBV7-3	TRBJ1-1	-	TGTGCCAGCAGCTTGGGCAGGGGCGGGATTGCTTTCTTT	CASSLGRGGIAFF
-	TRBV13	TRBJ1-6	few	TGTGCCAGCAGCTCCCAGGGCTCCAATTCACCCCTCCACTTT	CASSSQGSNSPLHF
-	TRBV30	TRBJ1-3	few	TGTGCCTGGAGGCGTCCGGTGGGGAACACCATATATTTT	CAWRRPVGNTIYF
-	TRBV28	TRBJ1-2	-	TGTGCCAGCAGTTTAGGCGGGAACTATGGCTACACCTTC	CASSLGGNYGYTF
TRBD1	TRBV5-1	TRBJ1-5	few	TGCGCCAGCAGTACGACAGGGGAGACGCCCCAGCATTTT	CASSTTGETPQHF
-	TRBV5-6	TRBJ2-7	-	TGTGCCAGCAGCCTCGACATCCCCTACGAGCAGTACTTC	CASSLDIPYEQYF